This T cell receptor (beta chain) stems from a study of identical twins. TCRdb re-called the 5' RACE reads through MiXCR, storing one row per CDR3 protein. The data hold 500,000 to 700,000 distinct CDR3 sequences, with around 7.5% observed a single time. Notes on the study in general: Insertions were reduced in abundant cord blood beta clonotypes but not in memory repertoires. In beta out-of-frame sequences, the excess sharing between twins was weaker. Compared with unrelated sharing, twin-shared out-of-frame alpha sequences had more low-probability sequences.

V trimming: 2 bases; J trimming: 0 bases; junction bases outside the gene matches: 3. CDR3 length: 15 residues. Germline lookup yields CDR1 LGHDT and CDR2 YNNKEL (reference sequence). As for this clonotype: The antigen remains undetermined.

Another study also made use of these data, one on yellow fever vaccine responses in identical twins.

The sequenced sample was PBMCs. The sequence was collected from a woman aged 18-30 years in good health. J is TRBJ1-1 and V is TRBV3-1; 7 bases are shared with TRBD1. DNA for the CDR3: TGTGCCAGCAGCCAACGACAGGGTGTGAACACTGAAGCTTTCTTT. Protein sequence: CASSQRQGVNTEAFF.